Listed below are T cell receptor beta chains from one sample, sequenced in a study of response to subunit inactivated influenza vaccine. One entry per CDR3 protein results from TCRdb running MiXCR on the RT-PCR reads. The table has about 650,000 distinct CDR3 sequences, around 15% seen once. The sequences come from PBMCs from blood, collected 14 days before vaccination. Source of these receptors: a man aged 45 to 65 who received an inactivated influenza vaccine. Each CDR3 is given with its conserved first and last residue.

J gene,V gene,CDR3 protein
TRBJ2-2,TRBV6-5,CASQSRSGQGFSGELFF
TRBJ1-1,TRBV18,CASSPRDLSTEAFF
TRBJ2-7,TRBV2,CASSLKRDQYEQYF
TRBJ2-1,TRBV2,CASSEDYSAWNEQFF
TRBJ2-1,TRBV4-1,CASTVGTSGGLYNEQFF
TRBJ2-1,TRBV28,CASSHSLGTGGSYNEQFF
TRBJ2-3,TRBV5-5,CASSFLTTTDTQYF
TRBJ2-3,TRBV20-1,CSARDRGGSPDTQYF
TRBJ2-5,TRBV18,CASSPPPHQETQYF
TRBJ2-2,TRBV2,CASSVGTQTGELFF
TRBJ2-7,TRBV15,CATSRGQGHEQYF
TRBJ2-7,TRBV4-2,CASSQELRTSSYEQYF
TRBJ2-3,TRBV14,CASSRGTGLDTQYF
TRBJ2-1,TRBV29-1,CSVGYEQFF
TRBJ2-1,TRBV7-8,CASSLAPVGGDEQFF
TRBJ2-1,TRBV2,CASSARLSGGLDEQFF
TRBJ2-2,TRBV7-3,CASSLTGTSGSHTGELFF
TRBJ2-5,TRBV9,CASSAGSGAQETQYF
TRBJ1-1,TRBV10-3,CAISESIQPHNTEAFF
TRBJ2-5,TRBV28,CASSLFITQNPGTAARRETQYF
TRBJ2-7,TRBV12-3/TRBV12-4,CASSYGTPGYEQYF
TRBJ2-7,TRBV12-3/TRBV12-4,CASSLFVTVYEQYF
TRBJ2-7,TRBV6-5,CASSYRQGSEIPYEQYF
TRBJ1-1,TRBV28,CASRDGQGLNTEAFF
TRBJ2-6,TRBV2,CARKTPGANVLTF
TRBJ2-3,TRBV5-1,CASGDTDTQYF